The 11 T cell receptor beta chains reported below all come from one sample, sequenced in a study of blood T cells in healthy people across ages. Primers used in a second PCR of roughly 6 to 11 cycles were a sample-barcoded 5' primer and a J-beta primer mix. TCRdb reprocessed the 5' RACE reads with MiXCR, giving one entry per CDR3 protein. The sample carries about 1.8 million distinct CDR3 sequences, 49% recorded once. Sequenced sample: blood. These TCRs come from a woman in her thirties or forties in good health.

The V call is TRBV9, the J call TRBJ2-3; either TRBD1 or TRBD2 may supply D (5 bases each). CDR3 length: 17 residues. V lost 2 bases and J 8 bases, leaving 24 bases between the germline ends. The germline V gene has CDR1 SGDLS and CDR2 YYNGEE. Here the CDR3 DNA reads TGTGCCAGCAGCGTTAGCCGGGACGCCCGGAATGCAGCTACGCAGTATTTT. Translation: CASSVSRDARNAATQYF.

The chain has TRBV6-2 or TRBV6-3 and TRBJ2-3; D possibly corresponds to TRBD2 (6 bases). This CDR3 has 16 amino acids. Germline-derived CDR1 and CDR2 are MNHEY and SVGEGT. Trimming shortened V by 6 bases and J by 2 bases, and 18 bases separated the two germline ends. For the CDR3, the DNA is TGTGCCAGCAGACACACCCGGGACTTCTTCACAGATACGCAGTATTTT. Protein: CASRHTRDFFTDTQYF.

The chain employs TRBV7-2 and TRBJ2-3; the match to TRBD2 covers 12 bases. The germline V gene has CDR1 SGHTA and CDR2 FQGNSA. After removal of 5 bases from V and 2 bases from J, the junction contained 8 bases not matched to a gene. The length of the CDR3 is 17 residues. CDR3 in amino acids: CASSRRTSGAYTDTQYF. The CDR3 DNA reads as TGTGCCAGCAGCCGCCGGACTAGCGGGGCATACACAGATACGCAGTATTTT.

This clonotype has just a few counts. The CDR3 bases are TGCGCCAGCAGCTTTCTACCCGGGGAAGAGACCCAGTACTTC. Translation: CASSFLPGEETQYF. V and J are TRBV5-1 and TRBJ2-5; TRBD2 is a possible D gene (5 bases). The V end lost 2 bases, the J end lost 3 bases, and 11 bases lay between the germline ends. The CDR3 has 14 residues. CDR1 is SGHRS and CDR2 is YFSETQ in the germline V gene.

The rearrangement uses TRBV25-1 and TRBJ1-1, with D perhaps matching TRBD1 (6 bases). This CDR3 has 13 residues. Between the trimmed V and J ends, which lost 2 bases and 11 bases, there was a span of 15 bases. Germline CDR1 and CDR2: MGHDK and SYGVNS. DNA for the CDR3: TGTGCCAGCAGTGAAGTGGACAGCAAAAAGGCTTTCTTT. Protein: CASSEVDSKKAFF.

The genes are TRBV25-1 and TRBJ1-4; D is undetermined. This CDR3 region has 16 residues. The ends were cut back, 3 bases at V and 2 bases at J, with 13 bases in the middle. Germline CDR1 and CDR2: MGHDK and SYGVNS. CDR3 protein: CASSELKGITNEKLFF. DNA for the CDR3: TGTGCCAGCAGTGAGTTAAAGGGTATCACTAATGAAAAACTGTTTTTT.

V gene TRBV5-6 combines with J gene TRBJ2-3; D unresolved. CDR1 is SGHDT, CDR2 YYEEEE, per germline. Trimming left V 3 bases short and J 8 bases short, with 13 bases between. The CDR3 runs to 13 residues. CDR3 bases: TGTGCCAGCAGCTCTGAGATGACGGGTACGCAGTATTTT. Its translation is CASSSEMTGTQYF.

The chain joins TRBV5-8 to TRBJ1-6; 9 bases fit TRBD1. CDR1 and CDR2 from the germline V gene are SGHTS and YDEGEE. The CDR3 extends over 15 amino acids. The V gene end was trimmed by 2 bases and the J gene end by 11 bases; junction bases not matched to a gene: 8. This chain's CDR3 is CASSLGQGIVTPLHF. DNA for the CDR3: TGTGCCAGCAGCTTAGGACAGGGGATCGTAACACCCCTCCACTTT. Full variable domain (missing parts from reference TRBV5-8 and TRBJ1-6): EAGVTQSPTHLIKTRGQQATLRCSPISGHTSVYWYQQALGLGLQFLLWYDEGEERNRGNFPPRFSGRQFPNYSSELNVNALELEDSALYLCASSLGQGIVTPLHFGNGTRLTVT.

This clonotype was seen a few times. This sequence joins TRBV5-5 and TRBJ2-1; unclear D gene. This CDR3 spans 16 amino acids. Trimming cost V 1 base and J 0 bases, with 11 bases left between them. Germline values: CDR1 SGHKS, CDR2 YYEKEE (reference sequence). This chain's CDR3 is CASSLFSVSSYNEQFF. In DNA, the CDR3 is TGTGCCAGCAGCTTGTTCAGCGTAAGCTCCTACAATGAGCAGTTCTTC. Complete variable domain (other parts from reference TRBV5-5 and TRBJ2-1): DAGVTQSPTHLIKTRGQQVTLRCSPISGHKSVSWYQQVLGQGPQFIFQYYEKEERGRGNFPDRFSARQFPNYSSELNVNALLLGDSALYLCASSLFSVSSYNEQFFGPGTRLTVL.

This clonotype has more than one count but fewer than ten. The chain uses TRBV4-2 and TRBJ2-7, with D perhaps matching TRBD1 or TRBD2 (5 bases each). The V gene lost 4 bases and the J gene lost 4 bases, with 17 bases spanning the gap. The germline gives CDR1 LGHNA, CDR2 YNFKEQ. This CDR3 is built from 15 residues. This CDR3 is CASSPAGTPGYEQYF. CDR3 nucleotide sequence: TGTGCCAGCAGCCCGGCCGGGACGCCCGGGTACGAGCAGTACTTC.

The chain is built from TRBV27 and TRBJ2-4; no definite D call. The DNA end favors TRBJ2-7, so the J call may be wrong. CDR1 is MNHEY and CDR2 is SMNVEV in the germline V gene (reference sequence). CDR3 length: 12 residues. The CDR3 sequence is CASRGRPYEQYF. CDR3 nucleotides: TGTGCCAGCAGAGGTCGACCCTACGAGCAGTACTTC.